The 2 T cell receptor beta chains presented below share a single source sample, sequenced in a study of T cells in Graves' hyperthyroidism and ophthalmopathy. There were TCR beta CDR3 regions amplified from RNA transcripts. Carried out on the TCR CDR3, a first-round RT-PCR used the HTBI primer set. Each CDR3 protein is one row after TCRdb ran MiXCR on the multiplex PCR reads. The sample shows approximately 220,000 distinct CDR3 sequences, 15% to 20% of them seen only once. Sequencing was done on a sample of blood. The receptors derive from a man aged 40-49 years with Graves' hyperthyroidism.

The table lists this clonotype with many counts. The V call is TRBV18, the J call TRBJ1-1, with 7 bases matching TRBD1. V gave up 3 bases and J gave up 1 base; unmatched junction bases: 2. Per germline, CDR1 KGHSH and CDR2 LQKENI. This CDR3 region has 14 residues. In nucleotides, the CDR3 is TGTGCCAGCTCACCCCAGGGGGGGAACACTGAAGCTTTCTTT. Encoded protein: CASSPQGGNTEAFF. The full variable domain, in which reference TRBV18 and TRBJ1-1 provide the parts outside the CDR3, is NAGVMQNPRHLVRRRGQEARLRCSPMKGHSHVYWYRQLPEEGLKFMVYLQKENIIDESGMPKERFSAEFPKEGPSILRIQQVVRGDSAAYFCASSPQGGNTEAFFGQGTRLTVV.

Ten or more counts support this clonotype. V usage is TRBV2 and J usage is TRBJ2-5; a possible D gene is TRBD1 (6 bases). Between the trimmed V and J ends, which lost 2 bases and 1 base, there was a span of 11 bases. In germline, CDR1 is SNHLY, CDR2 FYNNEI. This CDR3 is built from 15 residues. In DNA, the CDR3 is TGTGCCAGCAGTGAATATCTGGACAGCCAAGAGACCCAGTACTTC. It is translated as CASSEYLDSQETQYF.